This entry describes one T cell receptor beta chain. The antigen this receptor binds is unknown. Qualities for individual bases were not recorded, and no much larger clone is one base off. Deletion took 0 bases off V and 4 bases off J, with a span of 3 bases between the germline ends. The CDR3 starts with the cysteine, ends with the phenylalanine, and has 12 residues. Only CDR3 DNA is held: 36 bases, read in frame from base 1. From a lookup of the germline V gene (reference sequence), CDR1 and CDR2 are MNHNY and SVGAGI. The ViraFEST assay stimulated PBMC with viral peptide pools and then used TCR sequencing to identify antigen-specific CD4+ T cell clonotypes by expansion. After about 9 days of culture, CD4+ T cells were isolated with the EasySep CD4+ T cell isolation kit. Each participant got two doses of an mRNA SARS-CoV-2 vaccine, either BNT162b2 or mRNA-1273. None of the healthy vaccine recipients had a prior SARS-CoV-2 infection, which was confirmed by nucleocapsid antibody tests that came back negative both before and after vaccination. Fewer than 2.5 million PBMC per well were cultured in IMDM with about 5% human AB serum, roughly 10 IU/ml IL-2 and gentamicin, plus 10 ug/ml peptides. Half of the culture medium was replaced with fresh IL-2-containing medium on days 3 and 7. Unless noted otherwise, every peptide stimulation condition was grown in triplicate wells. PBMC were separated from whole blood using Ficoll-Paque Plus gradient centrifugation and were then either cryopreserved at -140C or used fresh. The overlapping peptide pools covered the spike proteins of SARS-CoV-2 as well as those of the common cold coronaviruses HCoV-NL63, HCoV-OC43 and HCoV-229E. The QIAamp micro DNA kit was used to extract genomic DNA from the cultured CD4+ T cells.

This record belongs to a study of vaccination effects on CD4 cells after COVID-19 (dated by TCRdb to between 2022 and 2023). Some background on the complete study: Across the study, the median time from the second dose to post-vaccine sampling was 72 days (range 14 to 241). SARS-CoV-2 spike-specific CD4+ TCR repertoires from before and after mRNA vaccination were compared in COVID-19 convalescent patients and in infection-naive vaccine recipients. Altogether, 10 COVID-19 convalescent patients and a few SARS-CoV-2-naive healthy vaccine recipients made up the full study. In the study, cultures from other donors were sequenced using the Oncomine TCR Beta short-read assay on an Illumina iSeq 100.

Receptor amplification or capture employed the immunoSEQ multiplex PCR assay. TCR beta CDR3 sequencing was performed on DNA from the cultured, isolated CD4+ T cells. The source study handled its data this way. Non-productive TCR sequences were removed and reads were trimmed to the CDR3 region, keeping CDR3s of at least 7 amino acids. The MANAFEST web app was used to pick out antigen-specific clonotypes by comparing their expansion in peptide wells with that in reference cultures. Positive clones required FDR<0.05 expansion versus reference and all other wells, odds ratio above 5, and frequency above 0.1% in two replicate wells. Cross-reactive clonotypes were defined as significantly expanded in SARS-CoV-2 spike wells and in at least one common cold coronavirus spike condition. Using the stringdist R package, CDR3 similarity was measured by Levenshtein distance, and unrooted trees were constructed with ape in R 3.6.1. TCRdb re-hosts the immuneACCESS table, in-frame sequences only. Its copies lack some clones; in the studies checked, an unresolved V gene accounts for under half of them, and the cause for the rest is not known. The V and J calls and clone size come from that table; D and trimming were worked out from the DNA. Counted in this sample were approximately 70,000 clones; around three quarters of them appeared once. The ten largest clonotypes hold more than 0.9% of the sample.

Summary of the overall study and its limitations: The study was limited by a small number of convalescent patients and lacked early post-infection timepoints. At late post-vaccination timepoints, both infection-induced and vaccine-induced clones showed marked clonal contraction, consistent with waning T cell responses. Among healthy vaccine recipients, nearly all vaccine-induced clones were SARS-CoV-2 mono-reactive, and only 1 of 255 was cross-reactive with common cold coronaviruses.

The TCR sequence derives from a human donor who received a COVID-19 vaccine. The sequenced sample was CD4+ T cells from PBMCs cultured with HCoV-OC43 spike peptides, obtained after COVID-19 vaccination. The sample's cell subset or site label, in plain terms: HCoV-OC43 spike overlapping peptide pool stimulation. In this chain, TRBV6-6 is recombined with TRBJ2-5; the D gene is unclear. The sequenced DNA: TGTGCCAGCAGTTACTCGAGAGAGACCCAGTACTTC. This yields the protein CASSYSRETQYF.